This T cell receptor (beta chain) comes out of a study of CXCR3-negative and CXCR3-positive naive CD8 T cells. Study information: TRB reads totalled about 150 million, about 1.5 +/- 0.3 million per library. Overall study results and limits: Comparison of naive cells showed more hydrophobic TRB CDR3s in CXCR3-positive than in CXCR3-negative naive cells.

Comments on this clonotype: As yet, its antigen is unknown.

Germline V gene lookup returns CDR1 SGHNT and CDR2 YYREEE (reference sequence). This CDR3 is built from 13 residues. It was by 5' RACE with UMI labels that the TRB cDNA libraries were prepared. TCRdb re-called the 5' RACE reads and gives one entry per CDR3 protein, without DNA. The sample table includes about 150,000 distinct CDR3 sequences. Sequenced input: naive CXCR3+ CD8+ T cells from blood. Described subset: CD45RO-CCR7+CD27+CD95- naive CD8+ T cells expressing CXCR3 (TNR3+). The genes are TRBV5-4 and TRBJ2-5. The TCR was taken from a human donor in good health. Some clones in this sample may be carry-over from other donors' samples. The CDR3 protein is CASSLRWEETQYF. The full variable domain, with the rest looked up from reference TRBV5-4 and TRBJ2-5, is ETGVTQSPTHLIKTRGQQVTLRCSSQSGHNTVSWYQQALGQGPQFIFQYYREEENGRGNFPPRFSGLQFPNYSSELNVNALELDDSALYLCASSLRWEETQYFGPGTRLLVL.